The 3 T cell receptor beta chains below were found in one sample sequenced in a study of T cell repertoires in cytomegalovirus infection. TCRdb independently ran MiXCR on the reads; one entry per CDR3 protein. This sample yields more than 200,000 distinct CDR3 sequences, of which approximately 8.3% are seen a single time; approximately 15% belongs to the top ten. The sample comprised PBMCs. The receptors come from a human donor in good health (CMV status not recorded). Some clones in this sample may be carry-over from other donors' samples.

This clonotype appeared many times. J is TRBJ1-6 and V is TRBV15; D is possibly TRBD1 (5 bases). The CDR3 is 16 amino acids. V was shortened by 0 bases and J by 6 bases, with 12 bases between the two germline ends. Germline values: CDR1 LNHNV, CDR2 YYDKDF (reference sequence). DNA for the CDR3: TGTGCCACCAGCAGAGATCGGAGGGACGGTAATTCACCCCTCCACTTT. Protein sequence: CATSRDRRDGNSPLHF.

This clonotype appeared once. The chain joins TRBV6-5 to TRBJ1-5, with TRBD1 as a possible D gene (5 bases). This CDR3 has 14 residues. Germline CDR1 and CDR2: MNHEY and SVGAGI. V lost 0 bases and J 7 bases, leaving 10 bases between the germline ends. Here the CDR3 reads CASSYSTQGQPQHF. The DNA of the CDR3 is TGTGCCAGCAGTTACTCGACGCAGGGCCAGCCCCAGCATTTT.

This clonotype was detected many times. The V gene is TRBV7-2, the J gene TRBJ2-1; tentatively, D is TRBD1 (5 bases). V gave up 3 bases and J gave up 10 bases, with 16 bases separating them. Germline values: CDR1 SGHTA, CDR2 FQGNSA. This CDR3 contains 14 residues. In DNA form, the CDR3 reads TGTGCCAGCAGCTTTTTTCCCAGGGTAGGGGAGCAGTTCTTC. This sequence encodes CASSFFPRVGEQFF.